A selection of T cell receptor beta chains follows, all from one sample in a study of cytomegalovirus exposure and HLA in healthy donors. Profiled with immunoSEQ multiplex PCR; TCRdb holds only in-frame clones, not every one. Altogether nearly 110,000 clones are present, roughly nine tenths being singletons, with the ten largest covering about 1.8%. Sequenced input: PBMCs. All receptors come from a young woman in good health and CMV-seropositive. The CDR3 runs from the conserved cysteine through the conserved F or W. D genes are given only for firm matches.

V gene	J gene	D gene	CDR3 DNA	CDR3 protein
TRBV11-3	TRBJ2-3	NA	TGTGCCAGCAGCTTAGGAAGGACAGACACAGATACGCAGTATTTT	CASSLGRTDTDTQYF
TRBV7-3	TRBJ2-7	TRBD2	TGTGCCAGTGGGGGGGACGAGCAGTACTTC	CASGGDEQYF
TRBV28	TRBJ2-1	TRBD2	TGTGCCAGCAGTTTAGGGGTAGCGGGGGGCCTCAATGAGCAGTTCTTC	CASSLGVAGGLNEQFF
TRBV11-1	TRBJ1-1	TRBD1	TGTGCCAGCAGCTACCCGGGACAGGGGGACACTGAAGCTTTCTTT	CASSYPGQGDTEAFF
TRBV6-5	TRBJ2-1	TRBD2	TGTGCCAGCAGTTACATAGCGGGAGGAAACAATGAGCAGTTCTTC	CASSYIAGGNNEQFF
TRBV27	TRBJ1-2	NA	TGTGCCAGCAGTCTCTCGGGGTATGGCTACACCTTC	CASSLSGYGYTF
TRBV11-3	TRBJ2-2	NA	TGTGCCAGCAGCTTAGATCCTAACTCCACCGGGGAGCTGTTTTTT	CASSLDPNSTGELFF
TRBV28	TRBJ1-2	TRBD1	TGTGCCAGCAGTATCGGGACAGGACATGGCTACACCTTC	CASSIGTGHGYTF
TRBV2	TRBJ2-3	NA	TGTGCCAGCAGTGTAGGGCGGGGAGGCACAGATACGCAGTATTTT	CASSVGRGGTDTQYF
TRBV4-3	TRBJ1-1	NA	TGCGCCAGCAGCCAACGGGGTTCAGGGAACACTGAAGCTTTCTTT	CASSQRGSGNTEAFF
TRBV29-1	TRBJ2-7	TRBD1	TGCAGCGTTGATGGGACCGGGACAGGGGTCGAGCAGTACTTC	CSVDGTGTGVEQYF
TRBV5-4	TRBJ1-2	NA	TGTGCCAGCAGCTCTTGGGGGGATTTCGATGGCTACACCTTC	CASSSWGDFDGYTF
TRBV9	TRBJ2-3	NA	TGTGCCAGCAGCCGTAGGTGGGGACAATCCACAGATACGCAGTATTTT	CASSRRWGQSTDTQYF
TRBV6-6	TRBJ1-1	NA	TGTGCCAGCAGTTACTCGGGGGGCACTGAAGCTTTCTTT	CASSYSGGTEAFF
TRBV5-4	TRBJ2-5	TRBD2	TGTGCCAGCAGCTTGGGGAGGTTAGCGGGGGGGCTGGAGACCCAGTACTTC	CASSLGRLAGGLETQYF
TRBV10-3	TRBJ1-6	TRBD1	TGTGCCATCGGGACAGGGGGCGCGTATAATTCACCCCTCCACTTT	CAIGTGGAYNSPLHF